This entry lists 11 T cell receptor beta chains sequenced from one sample in a study of radiotherapy plus CTLA-4 blockade in lung cancer. TCRdb keeps only in-frame clones here, not all; method: immunoSEQ multiplex PCR. There are some 30,000 clones in the sample; around 80% occur only once, and around 8% lies in the top ten. This specimen was peripheral blood, taken from a patient treated with radiotherapy plus ipilimumab. These receptors were collected from a human donor with non-small cell lung cancer who had stable disease on radiotherapy plus ipilimumab.

The chain recombines TRBV5-4 with TRBJ1-1, with D possibly being TRBD1 (5 bases). V dropped 7 bases and J dropped 1 base, with 14 bases sitting between them. CDR1 is SGHNT and CDR2 is YYREEE in the germline V gene (reference sequence). This CDR3 contains 14 residues. The CDR3 sequence: CASFLRGGNTEAFF. CDR3 nucleotide sequence: TGTGCCAGCTTTCTCCGGGGGGGGAACACTGAAGCTTTCTTT.

The rearrangement links TRBV15 to TRBJ2-2, with D perhaps given as TRBD1 or TRBD2 (5 bases each). Germline lookup yields CDR1 LNHNV and CDR2 YYDKDF (reference sequence). This CDR3 is 17 amino acids long. Trimming took off 0 bases at V and 6 bases at J, with 17 bases between the two ends. This chain's CDR3 is CATSRDLGVGESGELFF. CDR3 coding DNA: TGTGCCACCAGCAGAGATTTGGGGGTAGGGGAGTCCGGGGAGCTGTTTTTT.

The V call is TRBV29-1, the J call TRBJ1-1; 8 bases are shared with TRBD1. The CDR3 spans 14 residues. The V gene end was trimmed by 7 bases and the J gene end by 4 bases; junction bases not matched to a gene: 11. CDR1 and CDR2 (germline): SQVTM, ANQGSEA. CDR3 in amino acids: CSARDRDRTTEAFF. The CDR3 bases are TGCAGCGCTAGAGATCGGGACAGGACCACTGAAGCTTTCTTT.

This chain connects TRBV7-9 to TRBJ2-5; 9 bases align to TRBD2. The germline gives CDR1 SEHNR, CDR2 FQNEAQ (reference sequence). The CDR3 has 15 amino acids. The J segment lost 2 bases and the V segment lost 1 base, leaving 2 bases of the junction unmatched. The CDR3, as DNA: TGTGCCAGCAGCTTAGATCTAGCGGGGCAAGAGACCCAGTACTTC. Its protein is CASSLDLAGQETQYF.

The chain employs TRBV9 and TRBJ2-7; TRBD2 matches at 8 bases. Germline assignment: CDR1 SGDLS and CDR2 YYNGEE. The CDR3 has 16 residues. Losses at the gene ends were 3 bases for V and 2 bases for J; bases not matched to a gene: 10. CDR3 region: CASSGAGTSRPYEQYF. The CDR3 DNA follows: TGTGCCAGCAGCGGGGCGGGGACTAGTCGACCCTACGAGCAGTACTTC.

The gene calls are TRBV10-2 and TRBJ2-2; no firm D call. The CDR3 length is 16 residues. V was trimmed by 0 bases and J by 3 bases, leaving 11 bases between them. Germline V gene lookup returns CDR1 WSHSY and CDR2 SAAADI. This CDR3 is CASSESNSGHTGELFF. CDR3 nucleotides: TGCGCCAGCAGTGAGTCAAATTCAGGTCACACCGGGGAGCTGTTTTTT.

This clone turned up a few times. The chain carries TRBV5-1 and TRBJ2-1; 8 bases agree with TRBD2. J was trimmed by 9 bases and V by 4 bases; bases with no gene match: 12. The germline CDR1 and CDR2 sequences are SGHRS and YFSETQ. The CDR3 totals 15 residues. The CDR3 is CASSLGLGFSGEQFF. CDR3 in DNA: TGCGCCAGCAGCCTGGGACTAGGATTCTCCGGTGAGCAGTTCTTC.

The gene calls are TRBV27 and TRBJ1-5, with D maybe TRBD1 (6 bases). This CDR3 comprises 13 residues. Looked up from germline, CDR1 is MNHEY and CDR2 is SMNVEV (reference sequence). Trimming shortened V by 6 bases and J by 6 bases, and 12 bases separated the two germline ends. CDR3 DNA: TGTGCCAGCAGCACAGGGCCAGGTCAGCCCCAGCATTTT. This encodes CASSTGPGQPQHF.

The chain is built from TRBV5-1 and TRBJ1-1, with D perhaps matching TRBD1 (5 bases). CDR1 SGHRS and CDR2 YFSETQ come from the germline V gene. CDR3 length equals 14 residues. V lost 5 bases to trimming and J lost 6 bases, with 17 bases between them. CDR3 region: CASRGVGVSPEAFF. As DNA, the CDR3 is TGCGCCAGCAGGGGAGTGGGGGTAAGCCCTGAAGCTTTCTTT.

This clone is a singleton in its sample. This chain connects TRBV4-1 to TRBJ2-1, with 7 bases lining up with TRBD1. Germline V gives CDR1 MGHRA, CDR2 YSYEKL. CDR3 length: 14 amino acids. V shed 0 bases and J 4 bases; nucleotides not matched to a gene: 0. The CDR3 sequence: CASSQETGYNEQFF. CDR3 coding DNA: TGCGCCAGCAGCCAAGAGACAGGGTACAATGAGCAGTTCTTC.

The chain uses TRBV5-1 and TRBJ2-1, with 9 positions matching TRBD2. The V gene end was trimmed by 0 bases and the J gene end by 8 bases; junction bases not matched to a gene: 12. The CDR3 totals 17 residues. Looked up from germline, CDR1 is SGHRS and CDR2 is YFSETQ. CDR3 sequence reads: CASSLEWGAGGIDEQFF. CDR3 DNA sequence: TGCGCCAGCAGCTTGGAGTGGGGGGCGGGGGGGATCGATGAGCAGTTCTTC.